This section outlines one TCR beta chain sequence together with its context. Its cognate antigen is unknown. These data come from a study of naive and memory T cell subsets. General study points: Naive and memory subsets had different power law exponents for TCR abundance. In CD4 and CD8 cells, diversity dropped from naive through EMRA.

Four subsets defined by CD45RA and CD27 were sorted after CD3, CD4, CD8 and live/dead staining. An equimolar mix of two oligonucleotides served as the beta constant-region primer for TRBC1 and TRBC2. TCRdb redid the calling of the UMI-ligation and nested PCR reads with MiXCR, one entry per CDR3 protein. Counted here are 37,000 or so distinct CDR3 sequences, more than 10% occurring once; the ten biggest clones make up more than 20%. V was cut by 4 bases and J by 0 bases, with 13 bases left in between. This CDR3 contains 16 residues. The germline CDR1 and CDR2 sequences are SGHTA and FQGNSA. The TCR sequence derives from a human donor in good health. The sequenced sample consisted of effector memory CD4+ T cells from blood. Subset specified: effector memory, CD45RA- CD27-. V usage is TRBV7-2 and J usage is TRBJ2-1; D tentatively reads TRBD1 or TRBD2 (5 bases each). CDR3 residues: CASSSRDRNSYNEQFF. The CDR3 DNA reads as TGTGCCAGCAGCTCCAGGGACCGCAACTCCTACAATGAGCAGTTCTTC.